This T cell receptor (beta chain) is drawn from a study of vaccination and CD4 T cells after COVID-19. The sample's treatment: approximately 9-day PBMC culture with coronavirus spike peptide pools or control peptides (ViraFEST assay). With fresh IL-2 medium, half the medium was replaced on days 3 and 7. The CDR3 spans 15 residues. V dropped 8 bases and J dropped 0; count of bases not matched to a gene: 3. Germline V CDR1 and CDR2: LNHDA, SQIVND (reference sequence). The assay that was used to sequence DNA from cultured CD4+ T cells was the Oncomine TCR Beta short-read assay. Using its own MiXCR run on the PCR reads, TCRdb lists one record per CDR3 protein. This sample has about 20,000 distinct CDR3 sequences, with approximately 50% found just once. A remark on this clonotype: The target antigen is unknown.

The source of this sequence is a human donor who had recovered from COVID-19. This sequence joins TRBV19 and TRBJ2-6; 8 bases map to TRBD1. Specimen: CD4+ T cells from blood, cultured in vitro. The CDR3 loop reads CASAGQDSGANVLTF. The DNA of the CDR3 is TGTGCCAGTGCGGGACAGGACTCTGGGGCCAACGTCCTGACTTTC.